This T cell receptor (beta chain) was identified in a study of control samples from healthy donors and cancer patients. The V end was cut by 1 base, the J end by 0 bases, with 4 bases between. Germline V gene lookup returns CDR1 SGHNT and CDR2 YYREEE (reference sequence). The CDR3 totals 13 residues. The method was immunoSEQ multiplex PCR; TCRdb's version includes in-frame clones alone and lacks a portion of them. This table holds 150,000 to 200,000 clones, 85% to 95% found once. The origin of this receptor is a man younger than 35 in good health. The chain combines TRBV5-4 with TRBJ1-2; D ambiguous. Sequencing was carried out using blood. In nucleotides, the CDR3 is TGTGCCAGCAGCTTGCCCGCTAACTATGGCTACACCTTC. Encoded protein: CASSLPANYGYTF.